This T cell receptor (beta chain) originates from a study of post-analysis software for immune sequencing data (dated by TCRdb to 2013 to 2016). For the wider study: Relapsing-remitting, secondary progressive and progressive-relapsing multiple sclerosis were recorded as disease courses, and subtype annotation was lacking for some patients. A subset of samples was prepared in parallel using single-end sample barcoding, then pooled and co-amplified after Illumina adapter ligation. The multiple sclerosis patient repertoires were compared with about a dozen previously published healthy control repertoires from donors aged about 6 to 26 years. Study-wide conclusions, independent of this receptor: The multiple sclerosis patient group was slightly younger than the control group. Normalized Chao1 diversity was significantly lower in multiple sclerosis patients than controls, suggesting substantial peripheral T-cell clonal expansion. When samples were clustered directly using the F measure, samples prepared in the same batch co-clustered strongly, which prompted a batch-effect correction.

The library was generated by PCR. The sequencer listed for this sample is Illumina HiSeq 2500. Unique molecular identifiers were incorporated into TCR beta cDNA libraries to reduce PCR and sequencing biases. Every 1 to 10 million input T cells yielded about 500,000 cDNA molecules, meaning each molecule approximated one T cell. The same protocol used for the earlier healthy control dataset was applied to prepare and sequence the patient libraries. Samples belonging to the same batch were prepared together, multiplexed and sequenced on a shared HiSeq lane. The authors' pipeline ran thus. MIGEC handled the raw barcoded reads, throwing out single-read molecular identifier groups before consensus assembly and CDR3 extraction. VDJtools was used for post-analysis of the clonotype tables, with diversity normalized by down-sampling every dataset to the smallest sample size. In repertoire overlap clustering, CDR3 amino acid sequences, but not nucleotide sequences, were matched to correct batch-related cross-sample contamination. TCRdb handled the public reads itself, with Q25 trimming in fastp and clone calling in MiXCR, and kept productive beta chains. Every distinct CDR3 protein forms one entry, paired with its most common genes and DNA. For this entry, the V and J calls and clone size follow TCRdb and not the study's own pipeline. The sample data list 740,000 or so distinct CDR3 sequences, and around 50% of these were observed just once. 4.6% of the sample is taken by the ten largest.

In this sample, this clonotype turned up once. It lacks a known antigen. No base quality information exists; no much larger clone differs at one position. To demonstrate the VDJtools post-analysis software, the study profiled TCR beta repertoires from the peripheral blood of 13 young patients with multiple sclerosis. The multiple sclerosis patients were children and adolescents ranging in age from about 6 to 17 years. This TCR came from a girl between 10 and 17 years old with multiple sclerosis. Sequenced input: blood.

The sequence in DNA is TGCAGCGTGCTGACAGGCAATCAGCCCCAGCATTTT. This codes for CSVLTGNQPQHF. The chain is encoded by TRBV29-1 joined to TRBJ1-5, with TRBD1 perhaps the D gene, on 5 matching bases. Relative to germline, V is 6 bases shorter and J is 2 bases shorter, with 8 bases between their ends. The CDR3 spans 12 residues, from the cysteine through the phenylalanine. The kept DNA is CDR3 alone, 36 bases in frame from the first base. From a lookup of the germline V gene, CDR1 and CDR2 are SQVTM and ANQGSEA.